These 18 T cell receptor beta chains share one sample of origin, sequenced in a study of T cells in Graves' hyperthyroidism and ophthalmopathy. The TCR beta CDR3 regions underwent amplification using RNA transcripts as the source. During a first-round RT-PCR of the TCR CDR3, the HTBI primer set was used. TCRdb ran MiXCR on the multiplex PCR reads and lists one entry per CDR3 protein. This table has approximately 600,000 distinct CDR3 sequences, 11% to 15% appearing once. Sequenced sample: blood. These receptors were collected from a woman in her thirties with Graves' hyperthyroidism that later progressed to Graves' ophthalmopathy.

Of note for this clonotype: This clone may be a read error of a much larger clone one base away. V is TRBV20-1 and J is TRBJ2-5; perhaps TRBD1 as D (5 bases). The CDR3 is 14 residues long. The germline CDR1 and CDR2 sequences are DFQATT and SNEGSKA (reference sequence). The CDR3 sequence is CSATRQIGQESQYF. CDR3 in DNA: TGCAGTGCTACCCGACAGATCGGACAAGAGTCCCAGTACTTC.

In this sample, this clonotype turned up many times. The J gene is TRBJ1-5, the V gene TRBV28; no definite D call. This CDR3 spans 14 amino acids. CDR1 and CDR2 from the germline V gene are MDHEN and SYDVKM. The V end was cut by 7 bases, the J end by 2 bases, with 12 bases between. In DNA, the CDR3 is TGTGCCAGCACCCTCGACGGGGGCAATCAGCCCCAGCATTTT. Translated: CASTLDGGNQPQHF.

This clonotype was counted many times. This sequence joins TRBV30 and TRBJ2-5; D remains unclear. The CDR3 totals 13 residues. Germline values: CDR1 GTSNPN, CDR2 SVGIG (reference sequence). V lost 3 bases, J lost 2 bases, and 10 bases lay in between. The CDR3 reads CAWSRHQQETQYF. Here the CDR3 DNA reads TGTGCCTGGAGCCGACATCAGCAAGAGACCCAGTACTTC.

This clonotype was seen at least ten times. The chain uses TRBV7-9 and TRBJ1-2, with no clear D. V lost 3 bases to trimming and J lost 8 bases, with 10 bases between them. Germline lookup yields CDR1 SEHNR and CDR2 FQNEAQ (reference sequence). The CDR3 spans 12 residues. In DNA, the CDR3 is TGTGCCAGCAGCTTGACGGGAAGGGGCTACACCTTC. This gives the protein CASSLTGRGYTF.

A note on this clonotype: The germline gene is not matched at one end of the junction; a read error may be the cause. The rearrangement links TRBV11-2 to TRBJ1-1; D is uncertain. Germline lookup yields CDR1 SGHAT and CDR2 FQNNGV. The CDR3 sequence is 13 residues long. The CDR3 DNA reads TGTGCCAGCAGCCCAAATCCGAACAATGAAGCTTTCTTT. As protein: CASSPNPNNEAFF.

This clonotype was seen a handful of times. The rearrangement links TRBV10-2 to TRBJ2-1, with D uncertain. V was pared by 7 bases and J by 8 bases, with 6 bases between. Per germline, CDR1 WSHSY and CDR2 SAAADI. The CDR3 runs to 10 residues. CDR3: CASNRDEQFF. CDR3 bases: TGCGCCAGCAACAGAGATGAGCAGTTCTTC.

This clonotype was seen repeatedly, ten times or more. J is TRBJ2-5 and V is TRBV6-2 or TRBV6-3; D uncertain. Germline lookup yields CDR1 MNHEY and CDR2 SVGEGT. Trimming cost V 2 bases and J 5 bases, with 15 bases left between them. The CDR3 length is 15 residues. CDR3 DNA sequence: TGTGCCAGCAGTTACGAAGGGCAGTCGCGGGAGACCCAGTACTTC. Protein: CASSYEGQSRETQYF.

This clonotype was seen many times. The CDR3 bases are TGCAGCGCCCGAAAGACGGTCTCCTACAATGAGCAGTTCTTC. It codes for CSARKTVSYNEQFF. The genes are TRBV29-1 and TRBJ2-1, with D uncertain. Per germline, CDR1 SQVTM and CDR2 ANQGSEA. V was clipped by 7 bases and J by 0 bases, with 13 bases between them. There are 14 residues in the CDR3.

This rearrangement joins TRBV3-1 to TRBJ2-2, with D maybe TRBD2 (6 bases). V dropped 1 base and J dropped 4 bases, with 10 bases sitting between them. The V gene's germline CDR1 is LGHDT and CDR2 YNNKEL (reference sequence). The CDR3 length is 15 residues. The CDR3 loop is CASSQVGGGTGELFF. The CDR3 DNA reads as TGTGCCAGCAGCCAAGTGGGGGGTGGCACCGGGGAGCTGTTTTTT.

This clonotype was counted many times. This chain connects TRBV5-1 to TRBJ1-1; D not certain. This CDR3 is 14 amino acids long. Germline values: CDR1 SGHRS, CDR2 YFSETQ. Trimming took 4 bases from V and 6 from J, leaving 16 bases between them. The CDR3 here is CASSPSSRVAEAFF. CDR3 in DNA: TGCGCCAGCAGCCCAAGTAGCCGAGTGGCTGAAGCTTTCTTT.

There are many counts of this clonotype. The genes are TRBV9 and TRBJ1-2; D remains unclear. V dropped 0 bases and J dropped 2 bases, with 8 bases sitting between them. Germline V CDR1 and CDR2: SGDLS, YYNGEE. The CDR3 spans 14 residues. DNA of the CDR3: TGTGCCAGCAGCGTAGGCCCCGAGAACTATGGCTACACCTTC. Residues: CASSVGPENYGYTF.

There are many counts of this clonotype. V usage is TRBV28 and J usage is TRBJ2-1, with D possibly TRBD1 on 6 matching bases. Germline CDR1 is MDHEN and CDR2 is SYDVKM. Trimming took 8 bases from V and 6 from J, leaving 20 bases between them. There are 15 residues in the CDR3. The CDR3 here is CASLVGGIGGNEQFF. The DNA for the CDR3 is TGTGCCAGCCTAGTTGGGGGCATAGGGGGCAATGAGCAGTTCTTC.

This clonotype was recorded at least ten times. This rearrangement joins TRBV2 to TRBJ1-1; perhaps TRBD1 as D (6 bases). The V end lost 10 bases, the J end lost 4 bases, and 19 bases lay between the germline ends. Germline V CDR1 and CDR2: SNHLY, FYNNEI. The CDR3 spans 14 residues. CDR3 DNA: TGTGCCAAAACGTGGGGAGGGGGAGTCACTGAAGCTTTCTTT. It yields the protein CAKTWGGGVTEAFF.

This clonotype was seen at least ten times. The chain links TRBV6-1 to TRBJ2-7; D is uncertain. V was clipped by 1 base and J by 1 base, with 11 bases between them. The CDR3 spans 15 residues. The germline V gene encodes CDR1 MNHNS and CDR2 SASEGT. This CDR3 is CASSEDWKASYEQYF. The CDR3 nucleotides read TGTGCCAGCAGTGAAGACTGGAAGGCGTCCTACGAGCAGTACTTC.

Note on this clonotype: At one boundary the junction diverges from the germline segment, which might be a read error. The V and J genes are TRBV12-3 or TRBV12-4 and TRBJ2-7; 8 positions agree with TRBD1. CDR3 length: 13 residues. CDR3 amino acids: CAGSVGQGLELYF. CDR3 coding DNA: TGTGCCGGCAGTGTCGGACAGGGCCTCGAGCTGTACTTC.

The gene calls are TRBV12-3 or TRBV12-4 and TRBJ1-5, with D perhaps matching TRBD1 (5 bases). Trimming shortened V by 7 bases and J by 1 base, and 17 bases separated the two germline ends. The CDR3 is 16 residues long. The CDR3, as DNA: TGTGCCAGCATCCCAACAGAGGGGAGGAGCAATCAGCCCCAGCATTTT. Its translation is CASIPTEGRSNQPQHF.

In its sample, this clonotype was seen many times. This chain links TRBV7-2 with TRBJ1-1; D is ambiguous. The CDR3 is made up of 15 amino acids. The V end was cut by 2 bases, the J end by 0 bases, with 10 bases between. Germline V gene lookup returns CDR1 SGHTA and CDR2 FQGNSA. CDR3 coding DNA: TGTGCCAGCAGCTTACCCTTCCGGGTGAACACTGAAGCTTTCTTT. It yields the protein CASSLPFRVNTEAFF.

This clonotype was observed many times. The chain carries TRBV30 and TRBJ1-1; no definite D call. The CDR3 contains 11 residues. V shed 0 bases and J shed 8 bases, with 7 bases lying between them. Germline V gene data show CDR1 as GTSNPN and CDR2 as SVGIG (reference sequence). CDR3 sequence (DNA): TGTGCCTGGAGTGTAAATTCCGAAGCTTTCTTT. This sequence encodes CAWSVNSEAFF.